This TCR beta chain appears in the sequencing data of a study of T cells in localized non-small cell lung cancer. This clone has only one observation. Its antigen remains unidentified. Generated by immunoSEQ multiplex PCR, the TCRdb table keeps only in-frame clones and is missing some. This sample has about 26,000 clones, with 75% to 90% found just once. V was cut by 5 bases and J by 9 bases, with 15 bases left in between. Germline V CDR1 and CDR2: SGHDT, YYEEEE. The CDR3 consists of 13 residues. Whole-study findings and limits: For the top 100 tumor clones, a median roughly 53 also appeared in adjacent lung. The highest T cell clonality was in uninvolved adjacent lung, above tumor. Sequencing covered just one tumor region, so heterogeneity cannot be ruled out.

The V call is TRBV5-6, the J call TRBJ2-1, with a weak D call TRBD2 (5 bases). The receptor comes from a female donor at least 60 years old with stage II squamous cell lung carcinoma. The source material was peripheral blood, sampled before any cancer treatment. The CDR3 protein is CASSLIGVGEQFF. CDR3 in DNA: TGTGCCAGCAGTTTGATCGGGGTCGGTGAGCAGTTCTTC.